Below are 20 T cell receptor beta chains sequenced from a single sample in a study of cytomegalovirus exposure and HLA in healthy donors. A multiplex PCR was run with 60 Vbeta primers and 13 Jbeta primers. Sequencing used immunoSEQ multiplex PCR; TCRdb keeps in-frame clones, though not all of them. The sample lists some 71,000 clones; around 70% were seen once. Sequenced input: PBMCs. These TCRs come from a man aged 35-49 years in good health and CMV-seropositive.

The CDR3 protein is CASSPPGQVLSNEQFF. CDR3 DNA: TGTGCCAGCAGCCCTCCGGGACAGGTTTTGTCCAATGAGCAGTTCTTC. The V and J genes are TRBV7-9 and TRBJ2-1; 8 bases line up with TRBD1. The length of the CDR3 is 16 residues. Germline CDR1 is SEHNR and CDR2 is FQNEAQ (reference sequence). With V trimmed by 5 bases and J by 6 bases, 12 bases remained unmatched.

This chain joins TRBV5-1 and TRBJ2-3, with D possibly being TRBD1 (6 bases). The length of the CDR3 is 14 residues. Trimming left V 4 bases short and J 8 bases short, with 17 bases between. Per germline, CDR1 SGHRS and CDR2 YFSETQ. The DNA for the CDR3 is TGCGCCAGCAGCCCCGGACAGTACCTGGGTACGCAGTATTTT. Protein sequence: CASSPGQYLGTQYF.

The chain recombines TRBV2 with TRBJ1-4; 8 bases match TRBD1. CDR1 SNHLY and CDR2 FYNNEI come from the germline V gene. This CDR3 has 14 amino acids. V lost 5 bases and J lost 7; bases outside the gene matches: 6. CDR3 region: CASSFQGAGEKLFF. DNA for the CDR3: TGTGCCAGCAGTTTCCAGGGGGCTGGTGAAAAACTGTTTTTT.

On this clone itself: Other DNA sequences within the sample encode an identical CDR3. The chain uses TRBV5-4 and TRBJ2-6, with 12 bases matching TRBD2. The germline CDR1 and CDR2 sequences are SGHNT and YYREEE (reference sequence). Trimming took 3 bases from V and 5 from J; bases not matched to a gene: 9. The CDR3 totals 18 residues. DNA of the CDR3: TGTGCCAGCAGCTCCTCTAGCGGGGGGGCAGTGAGGGCCAACGTCCTGACTTTC. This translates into CASSSSSGGAVRANVLTF.

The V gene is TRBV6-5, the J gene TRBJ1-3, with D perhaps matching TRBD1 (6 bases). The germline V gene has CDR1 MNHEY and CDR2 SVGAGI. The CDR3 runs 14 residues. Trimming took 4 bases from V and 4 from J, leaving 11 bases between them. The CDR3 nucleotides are TGTGCCAGCAGTTCCGGGACAAAAGGAAACACCATATATTTT. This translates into CASSSGTKGNTIYF.

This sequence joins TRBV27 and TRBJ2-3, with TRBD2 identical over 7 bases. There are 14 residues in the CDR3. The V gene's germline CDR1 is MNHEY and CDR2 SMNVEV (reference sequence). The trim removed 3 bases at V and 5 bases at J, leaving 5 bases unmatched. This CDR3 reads CASSLASGVDTQYF. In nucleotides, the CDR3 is TGTGCCAGCAGTTTGGCCAGCGGGGTAGATACGCAGTATTTT.

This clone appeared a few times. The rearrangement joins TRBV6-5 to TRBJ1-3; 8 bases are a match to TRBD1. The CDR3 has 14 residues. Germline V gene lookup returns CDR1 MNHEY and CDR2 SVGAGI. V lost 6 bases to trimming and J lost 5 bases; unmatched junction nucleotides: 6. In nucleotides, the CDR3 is TGTGCCAGCAGCCTTGGACAGGGCAGAAACACCATATATTTT. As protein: CASSLGQGRNTIYF.

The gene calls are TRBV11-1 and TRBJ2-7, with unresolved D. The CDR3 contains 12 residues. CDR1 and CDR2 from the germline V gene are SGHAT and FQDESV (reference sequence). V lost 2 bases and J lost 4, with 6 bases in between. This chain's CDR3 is CASSLSGYEQYF. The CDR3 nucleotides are TGTGCCAGCAGCTTATCCGGGTACGAGCAGTACTTC.

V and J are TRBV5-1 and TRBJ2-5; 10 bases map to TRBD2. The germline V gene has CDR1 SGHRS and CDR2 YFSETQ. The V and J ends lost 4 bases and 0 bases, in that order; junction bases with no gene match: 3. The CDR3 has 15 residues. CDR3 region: CASSTGLANQETQYF. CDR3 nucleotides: TGCGCCAGCAGCACGGGACTAGCGAACCAAGAGACCCAGTACTTC.

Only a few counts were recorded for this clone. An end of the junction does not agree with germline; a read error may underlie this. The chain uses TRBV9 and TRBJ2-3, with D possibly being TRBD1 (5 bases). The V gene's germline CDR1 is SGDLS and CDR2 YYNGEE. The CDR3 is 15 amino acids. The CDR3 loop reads CASSNTQVSTATQYF. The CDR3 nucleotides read TGTGCCAGCAGCAATACACAGGTTTCCACAGCTACGCAGTATTTT. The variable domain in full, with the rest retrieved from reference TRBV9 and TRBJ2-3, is DSGVTQTPKHLITATGQRVTLRCSPRSGDLSVYWYQQSLDQGLQFLIQYYNGEERAKGNILERFSAQQFPDLHSELNLSSLELGDSALYFCASSNTQVSTATQYFGPGTRLTVL.

CDR3 DNA: TGCGCCAGCAGCCAACTAGCGGGCATAGACAATGAGCAGTTCTTC. Translating gives CASSQLAGIDNEQFF. V and J are TRBV4-3 and TRBJ2-1; 8 bases match TRBD2. Germline values: CDR1 LGHNA, CDR2 YSLEER. V was pared by 2 bases and J by 5 bases, with 5 bases of the junction left unmatched. The CDR3 totals 15 residues.

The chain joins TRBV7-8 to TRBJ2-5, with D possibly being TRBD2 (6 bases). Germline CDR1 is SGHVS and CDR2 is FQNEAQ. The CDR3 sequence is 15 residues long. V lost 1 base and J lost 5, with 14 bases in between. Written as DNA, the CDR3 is TGTGCCAGCAGCTTAGATGGGACTTGGGGGGAGACCCAGTACTTC. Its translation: CASSLDGTWGETQYF.

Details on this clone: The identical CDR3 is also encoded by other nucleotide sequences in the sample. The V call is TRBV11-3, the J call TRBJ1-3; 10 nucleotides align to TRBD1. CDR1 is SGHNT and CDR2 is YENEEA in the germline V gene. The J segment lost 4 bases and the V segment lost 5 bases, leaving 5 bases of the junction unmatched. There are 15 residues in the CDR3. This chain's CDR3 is CASSPGQGPGNTIYF. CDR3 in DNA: TGTGCCAGCAGCCCGGGACAGGGGCCGGGAAACACCATATATTTT.

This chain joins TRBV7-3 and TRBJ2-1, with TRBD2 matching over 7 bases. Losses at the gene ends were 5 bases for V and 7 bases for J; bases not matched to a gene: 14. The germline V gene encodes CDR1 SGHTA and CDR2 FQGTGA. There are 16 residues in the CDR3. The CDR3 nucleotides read TGTGCCAGCAGCCCGTCAGGCGGGAGTAGTAGGAATGAGCAGTTCTTC. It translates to CASSPSGGSSRNEQFF. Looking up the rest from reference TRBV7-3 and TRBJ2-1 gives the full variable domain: GAGVSQTPSNKVTEKGKYVELRCDPISGHTALYWYRQSLGQGPEFLIYFQGTGAADDSGLPNDRFFAVRPEGSVSTLKIQRTERGDSAVYLCASSPSGGSSRNEQFFGPGTRLTVL.

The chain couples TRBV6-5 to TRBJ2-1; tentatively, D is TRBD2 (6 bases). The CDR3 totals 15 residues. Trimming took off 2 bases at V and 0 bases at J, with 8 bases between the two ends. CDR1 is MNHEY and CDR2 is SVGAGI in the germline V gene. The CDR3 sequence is CASSYGGVSYNEQFF. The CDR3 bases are TGTGCCAGCAGTTACGGCGGGGTCTCCTACAATGAGCAGTTCTTC.

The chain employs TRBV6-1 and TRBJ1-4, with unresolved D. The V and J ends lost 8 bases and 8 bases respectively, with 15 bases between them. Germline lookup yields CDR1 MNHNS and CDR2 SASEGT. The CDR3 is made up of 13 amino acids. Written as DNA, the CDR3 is TGTGCCAGCCTGGGAGGGTTTTGGGAAAAACTGTTTTTT. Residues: CASLGGFWEKLFF.

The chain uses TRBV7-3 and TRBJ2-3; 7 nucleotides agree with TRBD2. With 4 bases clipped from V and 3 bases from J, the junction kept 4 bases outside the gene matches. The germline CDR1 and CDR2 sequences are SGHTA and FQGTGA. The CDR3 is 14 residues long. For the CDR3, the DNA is TGTGCCAGCAGCTCCCAAGCGGGGACAGATACGCAGTATTTT. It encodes CASSSQAGTDTQYF.

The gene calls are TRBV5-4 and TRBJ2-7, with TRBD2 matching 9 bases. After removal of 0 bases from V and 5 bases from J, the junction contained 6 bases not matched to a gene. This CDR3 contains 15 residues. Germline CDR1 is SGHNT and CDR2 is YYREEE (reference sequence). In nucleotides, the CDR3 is TGTGCCAGCAGCTTGGAAGCGGGGGGCCCCCACGAGCAGTACTTC. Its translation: CASSLEAGGPHEQYF.

The CDR3 DNA follows: TGTGCCAGCAGTGAAAGAAGGGACAGTGCTGAAGCTTTCTTT. Amino acid sequence: CASSERRDSAEAFF. This chain links TRBV6-1 with TRBJ1-1; 7 bases map to TRBD1. Germline CDR1 MNHNS, CDR2 SASEGT. This CDR3 comprises 14 residues. The J segment lost 6 bases and the V segment lost 2 bases, leaving 6 bases of the junction unmatched.

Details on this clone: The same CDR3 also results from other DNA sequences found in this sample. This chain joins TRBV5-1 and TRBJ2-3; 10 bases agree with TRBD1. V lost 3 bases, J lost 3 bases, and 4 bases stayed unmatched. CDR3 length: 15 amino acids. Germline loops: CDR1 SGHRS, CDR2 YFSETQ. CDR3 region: CASSSGQGVTDTQYF. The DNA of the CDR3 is TGCGCCAGCAGCTCCGGACAGGGGGTGACAGATACGCAGTATTTT.